This T cell receptor beta chain stems from a study of cytomegalovirus exposure and HLA in healthy donors. The V segment lost 7 bases and the J segment 4 bases; nucleotides outside the gene matches: 10. The V gene's germline CDR1 is MDHEN and CDR2 SYDVKM. The CDR3 consists of 16 residues. Study outcomes and limitations: Most observed TCR sequences were rare, whereas some public TCRs were detected in many donors. First-cohort TCR clusters tended to co-occur in the 130 or so validation repertoires, a later analysis found.

Here immunoSEQ multiplex PCR was the method, and the copy in TCRdb shows in-frame clones only, minus some. Of 200,000 or so clones in the sample, over 65% were seen once. Regarding this clone: As yet, its antigen is unknown.

The TCR comes from a man between 18 and 35 years old in good health and CMV-seropositive. The sample comprised PBMCs. This chain uses TRBV28 with TRBJ2-3, with 11 positions matching TRBD1. The CDR3 loop is CASTRAGQGVPDTQYF. Written as DNA, the CDR3 is TGTGCCAGCACCCGCGCGGGACAGGGGGTGCCAGATACGCAGTATTTT.